The source of this TCR beta chain is a study of blood T cells in healthy people across ages. Comments on this clonotype: The antigen is not known.

Notes on the study in general: Naive CD4+ cell counts and diversity both ran higher in long-lived than in aged donors.

Germline CDR1 is MNHEY and CDR2 is SMNVEV (reference sequence). The V gene lost 4 bases and the J gene lost 8 bases, with 12 bases spanning the gap. The CDR3 is 13 amino acids. The second PCR ran about 6 to 12 cycles with a sample-barcoded 5' primer and J-beta primers. TCRdb re-derived calls from the 5' RACE reads in MiXCR, one entry per CDR3 protein. The repertoire holds about 1.5 million distinct CDR3 sequences, roughly 43% seen once, with just over 4% in the top ten. The material sequenced was blood. The chain recombines TRBV27 with TRBJ2-1; tentatively, D is TRBD1 (6 bases). This sequence originates from a woman younger than 35 in good health. CDR3 residues: CASSWGLVDEQFF. In DNA, the CDR3 is TGTGCCAGCAGTTGGGGGCTAGTCGATGAGCAGTTCTTC.